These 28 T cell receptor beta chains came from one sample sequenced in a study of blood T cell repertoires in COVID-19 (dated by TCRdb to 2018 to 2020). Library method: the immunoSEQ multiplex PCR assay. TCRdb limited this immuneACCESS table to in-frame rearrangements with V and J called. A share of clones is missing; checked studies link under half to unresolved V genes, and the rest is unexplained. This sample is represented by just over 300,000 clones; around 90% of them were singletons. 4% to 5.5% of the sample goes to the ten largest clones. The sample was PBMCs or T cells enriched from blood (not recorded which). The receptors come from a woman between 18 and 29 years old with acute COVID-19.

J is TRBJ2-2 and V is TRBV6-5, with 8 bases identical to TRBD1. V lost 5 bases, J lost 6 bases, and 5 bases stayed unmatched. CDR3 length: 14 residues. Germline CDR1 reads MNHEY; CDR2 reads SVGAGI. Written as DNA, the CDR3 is TGTGCCAGCAGTCCCGCGACAGGGGCCGGGGAGCTGTTTTTT. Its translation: CASSPATGAGELFF.

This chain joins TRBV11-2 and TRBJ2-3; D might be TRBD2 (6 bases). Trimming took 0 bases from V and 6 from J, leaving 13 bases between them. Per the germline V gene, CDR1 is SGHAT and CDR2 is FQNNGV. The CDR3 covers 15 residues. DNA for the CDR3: TGTGCCAGCAGCTTAGATGGGGGGAGTCCGGATACGCAGTATTTT. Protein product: CASSLDGGSPDTQYF.

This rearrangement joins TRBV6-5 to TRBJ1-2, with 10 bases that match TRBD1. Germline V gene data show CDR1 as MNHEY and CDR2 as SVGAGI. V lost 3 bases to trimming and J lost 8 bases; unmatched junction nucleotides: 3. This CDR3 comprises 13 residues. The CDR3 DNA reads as TGTGCCAGCAGTTATGGGACAGGGGCGGGCTACACCTTC. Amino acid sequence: CASSYGTGAGYTF.

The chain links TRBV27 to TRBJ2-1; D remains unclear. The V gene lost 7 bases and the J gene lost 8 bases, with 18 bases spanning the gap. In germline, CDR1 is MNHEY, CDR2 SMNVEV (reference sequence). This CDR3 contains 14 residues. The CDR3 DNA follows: TGTGCCAGCACCAACCACCCGATGATAGATGAGCAGTTCTTC. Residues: CASTNHPMIDEQFF.

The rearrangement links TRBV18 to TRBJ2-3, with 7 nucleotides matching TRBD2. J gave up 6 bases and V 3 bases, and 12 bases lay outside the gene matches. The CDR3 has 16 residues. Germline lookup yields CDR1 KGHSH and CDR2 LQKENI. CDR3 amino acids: CASSPRVGGHADTQYF. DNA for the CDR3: TGTGCCAGCTCACCTCGGGTGGGAGGGCACGCGGATACGCAGTATTTT.

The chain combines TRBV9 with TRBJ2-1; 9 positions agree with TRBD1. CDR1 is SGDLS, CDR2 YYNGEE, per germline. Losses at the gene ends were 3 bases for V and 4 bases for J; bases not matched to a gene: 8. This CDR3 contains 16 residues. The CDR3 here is CASSARGDRAYNEQFF. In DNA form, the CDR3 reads TGTGCCAGCAGCGCCCGGGGGGACAGGGCTTACAATGAGCAGTTCTTC.

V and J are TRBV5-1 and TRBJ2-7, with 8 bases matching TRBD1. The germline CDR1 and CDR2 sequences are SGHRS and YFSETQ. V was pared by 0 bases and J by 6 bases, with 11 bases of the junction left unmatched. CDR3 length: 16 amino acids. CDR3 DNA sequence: TGCGCCAGCAGCTTGGCGTTAAACAGGGGGGTCGGCGAGCAGTACTTC. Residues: CASSLALNRGVGEQYF.

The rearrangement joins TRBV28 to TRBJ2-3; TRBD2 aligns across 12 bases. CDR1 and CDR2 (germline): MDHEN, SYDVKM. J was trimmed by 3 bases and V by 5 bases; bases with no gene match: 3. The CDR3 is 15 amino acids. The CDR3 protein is CASSILAGGTDTQYF. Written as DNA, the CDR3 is TGTGCCAGCAGTATCCTAGCGGGAGGGACAGATACGCAGTATTTT.

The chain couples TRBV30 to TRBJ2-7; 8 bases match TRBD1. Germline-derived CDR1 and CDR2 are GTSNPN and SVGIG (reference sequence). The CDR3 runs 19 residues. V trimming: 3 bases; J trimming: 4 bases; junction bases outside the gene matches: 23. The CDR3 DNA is TGTGCCTGGAGGCCCAAACGCGGGACAGGAAGATTGAGCCCTTACGAGCAGTACTTC. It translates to CAWRPKRGTGRLSPYEQYF.

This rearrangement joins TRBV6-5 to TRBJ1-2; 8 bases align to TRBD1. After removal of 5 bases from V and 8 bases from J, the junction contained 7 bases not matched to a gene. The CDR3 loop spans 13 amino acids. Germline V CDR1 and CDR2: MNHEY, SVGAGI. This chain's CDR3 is CASSPQTGEGYTF. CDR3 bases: TGTGCCAGCAGTCCTCAGACAGGGGAAGGCTACACCTTC.

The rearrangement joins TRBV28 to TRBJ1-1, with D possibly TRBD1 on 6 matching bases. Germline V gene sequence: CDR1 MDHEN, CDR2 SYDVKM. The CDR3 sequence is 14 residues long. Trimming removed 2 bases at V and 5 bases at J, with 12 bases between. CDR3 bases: TGTGCCAGCAGTTTAGGCGGGGGCCGGACTGAAGCTTTCTTT. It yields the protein CASSLGGGRTEAFF.

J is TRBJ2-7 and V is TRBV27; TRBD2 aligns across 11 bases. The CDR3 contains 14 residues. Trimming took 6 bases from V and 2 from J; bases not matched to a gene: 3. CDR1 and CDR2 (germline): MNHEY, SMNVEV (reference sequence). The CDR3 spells CASSFSGRAYEQYF. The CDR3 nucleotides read TGTGCCAGCAGCTTTAGCGGGAGGGCCTACGAGCAGTACTTC.

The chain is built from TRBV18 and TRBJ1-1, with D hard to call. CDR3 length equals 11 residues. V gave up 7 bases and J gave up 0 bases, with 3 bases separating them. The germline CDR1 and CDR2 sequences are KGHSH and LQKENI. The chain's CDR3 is CASLMNTEAFF. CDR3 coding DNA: TGTGCCAGCTTAATGAACACTGAAGCTTTCTTT.

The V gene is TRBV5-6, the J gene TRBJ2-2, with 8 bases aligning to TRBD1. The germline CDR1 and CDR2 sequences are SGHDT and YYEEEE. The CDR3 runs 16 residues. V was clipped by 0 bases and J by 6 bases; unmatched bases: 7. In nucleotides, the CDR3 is TGTGCCAGCAGCTTGGGTCCAGGGGGCGGATCCGGGGAGCTGTTTTTT. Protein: CASSLGPGGGSGELFF.

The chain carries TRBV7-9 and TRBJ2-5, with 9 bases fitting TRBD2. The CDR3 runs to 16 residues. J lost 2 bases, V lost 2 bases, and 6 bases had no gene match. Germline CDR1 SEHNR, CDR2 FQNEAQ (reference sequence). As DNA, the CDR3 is TGTGCCAGCAGCTTAATGGGGCTAGCGGGACAAGAGACCCAGTACTTC. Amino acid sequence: CASSLMGLAGQETQYF.

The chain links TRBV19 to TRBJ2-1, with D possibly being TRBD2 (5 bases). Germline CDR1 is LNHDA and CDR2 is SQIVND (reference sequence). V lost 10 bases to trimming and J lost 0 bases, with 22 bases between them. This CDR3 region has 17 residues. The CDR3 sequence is CATLKRTSDNSYNEQFF. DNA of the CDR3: TGTGCCACCCTAAAGAGGACTTCTGATAACTCCTACAATGAGCAGTTCTTC.

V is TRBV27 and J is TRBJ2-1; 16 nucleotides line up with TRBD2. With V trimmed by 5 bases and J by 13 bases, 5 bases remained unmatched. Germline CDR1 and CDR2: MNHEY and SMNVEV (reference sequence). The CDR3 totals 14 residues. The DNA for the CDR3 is TGTGCCAGCAGTACCGGGACTAGCGGGAGGGCCCAGTTCTTC. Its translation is CASSTGTSGRAQFF.

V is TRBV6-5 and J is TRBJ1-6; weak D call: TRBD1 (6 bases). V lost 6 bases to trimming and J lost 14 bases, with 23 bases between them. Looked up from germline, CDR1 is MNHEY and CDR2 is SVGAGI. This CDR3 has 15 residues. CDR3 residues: CASSVQGPQIGSLHF. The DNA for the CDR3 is TGTGCCAGCAGCGTACAGGGCCCCCAAATCGGGTCCCTCCACTTT.

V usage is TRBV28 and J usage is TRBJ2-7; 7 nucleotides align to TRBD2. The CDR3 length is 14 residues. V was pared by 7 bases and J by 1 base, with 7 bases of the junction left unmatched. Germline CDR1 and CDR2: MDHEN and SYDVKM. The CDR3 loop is CASTGGDNSYEQYF. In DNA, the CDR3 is TGTGCCAGCACTGGGGGGGATAATTCCTACGAGCAGTACTTC.

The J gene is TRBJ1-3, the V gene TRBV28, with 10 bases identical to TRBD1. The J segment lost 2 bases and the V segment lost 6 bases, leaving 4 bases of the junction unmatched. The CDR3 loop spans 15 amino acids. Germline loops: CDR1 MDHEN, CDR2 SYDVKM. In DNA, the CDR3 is TGTGCCAGCAGGACCGGGACAGGGGCTGGAAACACCATATATTTT. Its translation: CASRTGTGAGNTIYF.

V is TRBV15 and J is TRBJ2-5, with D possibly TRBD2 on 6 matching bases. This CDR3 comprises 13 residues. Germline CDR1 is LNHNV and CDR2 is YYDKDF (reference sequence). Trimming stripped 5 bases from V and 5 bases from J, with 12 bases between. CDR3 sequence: CATSDRAGETQYF. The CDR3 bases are TGTGCCACCAGCGACCGGGCGGGGGAGACCCAGTACTTC.

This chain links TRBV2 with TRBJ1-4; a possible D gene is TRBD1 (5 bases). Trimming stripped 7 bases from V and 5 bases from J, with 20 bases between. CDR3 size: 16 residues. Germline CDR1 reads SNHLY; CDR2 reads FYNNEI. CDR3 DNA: TGTGCCAGCATCATGGGGATGACAGTGGGCAATGAAAAACTGTTTTTT. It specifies CASIMGMTVGNEKLFF.

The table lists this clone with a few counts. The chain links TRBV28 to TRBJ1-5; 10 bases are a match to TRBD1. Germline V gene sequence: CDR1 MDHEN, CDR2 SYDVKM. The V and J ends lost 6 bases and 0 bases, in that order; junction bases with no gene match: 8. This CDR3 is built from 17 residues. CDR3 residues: CASRLRDRGYSNQPQHF. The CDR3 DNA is TGTGCCAGCAGGCTCCGGGACAGGGGATATAGCAATCAGCCCCAGCATTTT.

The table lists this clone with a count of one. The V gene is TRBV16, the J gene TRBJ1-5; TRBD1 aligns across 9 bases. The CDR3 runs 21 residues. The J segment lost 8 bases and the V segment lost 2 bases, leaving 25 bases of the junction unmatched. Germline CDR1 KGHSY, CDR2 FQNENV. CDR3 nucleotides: TGTGCCAGCAGCCAAGGTGACTTATCTCGAACGGGACAGGGTGAGGTAGAGCCCCAGCATTTT. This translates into CASSQGDLSRTGQGEVEPQHF.

The DNA of the CDR3 is TGTGCCAGCAGCTTAAAAGGGGCGGTCCATAATTCACCCCTCCACTTT. Translating it yields CASSLKGAVHNSPLHF. This chain links TRBV7-3 with TRBJ1-6; D is possibly TRBD1 (5 bases). The CDR3 length is 16 residues. Deletions cut 1 base from V and 5 bases from J, with 12 bases between. The germline V gene encodes CDR1 SGHTA and CDR2 FQGTGA.

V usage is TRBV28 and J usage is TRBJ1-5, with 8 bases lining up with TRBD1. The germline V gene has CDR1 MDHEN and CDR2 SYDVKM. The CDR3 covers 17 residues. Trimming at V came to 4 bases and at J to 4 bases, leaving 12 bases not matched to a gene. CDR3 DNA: TGTGCCAGCAGTTCCCTCGGACAGGGTCATAGTAATCAGCCCCAGCATTTT. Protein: CASSSLGQGHSNQPQHF.

The CDR3 protein is CASSVGQGSSYNEQFF. In nucleotides, the CDR3 is TGTGCCAGCAGCGTAGGGCAGGGAAGCTCCTACAATGAGCAGTTCTTC. The chain uses TRBV9 and TRBJ2-1, with D tentatively TRBD1 (5 bases). Germline V gene lookup returns CDR1 SGDLS and CDR2 YYNGEE. V lost 0 bases and J lost 0, with 10 bases in between. This CDR3 region has 16 residues.

CDR3 bases: TGTGCCAGCAGTTTATCCCCCACTAGCGGGAGGGCGGGTACGCAGTATTTT. Translation: CASSLSPTSGRAGTQYF. The chain employs TRBV27 and TRBJ2-3; 13 positions match TRBD2. The germline V gene encodes CDR1 MNHEY and CDR2 SMNVEV (reference sequence). The CDR3 has 17 residues. The V gene end was trimmed by 0 bases and the J gene end by 8 bases; junction bases not matched to a gene: 8.